These T cell receptor beta chains were read from a single sample in a study of blood T cell repertoires in COVID-19. Method: immunoSEQ multiplex PCR; TCRdb's copy keeps in-frame clones and lacks some. The sample shows 200,000 to 300,000 clones, 75% to 90% of them seen only once. The sample comprised peripheral blood. Source of these receptors: a man aged 25 to 40 with active or convalescent COVID-19. The CDR3 runs from the conserved cysteine through the conserved F or W. The D gene is left open where the match is weak. The size of a clone is reported for some rows only, either as once, few or many, or as a class for expanded clones.

J: TRBJ1-1; size: few; V: TRBV3-1/TRBV3-2; D: TRBD1; CDR3: CASSKTGVTEAFF; DNA: TGTGCCAGCAGCAAGACAGGGGTTACTGAAGCTTTCTTT
J: TRBJ1-5; size: -; V: TRBV30; D: TRBD1; CDR3: CAWSLGGNNQPQHF; DNA: TGTGCCTGGAGTCTAGGGGGCAACAATCAGCCCCAGCATTTT
J: TRBJ1-1; size: -; V: TRBV6-6; D: -; CDR3: CASSYAGLNTEAFF; DNA: TGTGCCAGCAGTTACGCAGGGTTGAACACTGAAGCTTTCTTT
J: TRBJ1-6; size: -; V: TRBV27; D: TRBD1; CDR3: CASTKTGGLSTLHF; DNA: TGTGCCAGCACCAAAACAGGGGGGCTATCGACCCTCCACTTT
J: TRBJ2-1; size: -; V: TRBV5-4; D: TRBD1; CDR3: CASSQDRGTYNEQFF; DNA: TGTGCCAGCAGCCAAGACAGGGGGACCTACAATGAGCAGTTCTTC
J: TRBJ1-4; size: -; V: TRBV6-5; D: TRBD1; CDR3: CASSGTGGGNEKLFF; DNA: TGTGCCAGCAGCGGGACAGGGGGCGGAAATGAAAAACTGTTTTTT
J: TRBJ1-5; size: many; V: TRBV7-9; D: TRBD1; CDR3: CASSSGGNQPQHF; DNA: TGTGCCAGCAGCTCAGGGGGGAATCAGCCCCAGCATTTT
J: TRBJ2-2; size: -; V: TRBV5-8; D: -; CDR3: CASSLDWASISLNTGELFF; DNA: TGTGCCAGCAGCTTGGATTGGGCATCGATCTCTCTCAACACCGGGGAGCTGTTTTTT
J: TRBJ1-2; size: -; V: TRBV18; D: -; CDR3: CASSPQASDGYTF; DNA: TGTGCCAGCTCACCACAGGCAAGCGATGGCTACACCTTC
J: TRBJ2-3; size: -; V: TRBV27; D: TRBD1; CDR3: CASSLDGQGSDTQYF; DNA: TGTGCCAGCAGTTTGGATGGACAGGGATCAGATACGCAGTATTTT
J: TRBJ2-1; size: -; V: TRBV3-1/TRBV3-2; D: -; CDR3: CASSQASGNNEQFF; DNA: TGTGCCAGCAGCCAAGCCTCAGGGAACAATGAGCAGTTCTTC
J: TRBJ2-7; size: -; V: TRBV27; D: -; CDR3: CASSFSSGLQTYEQYF; DNA: TGTGCCAGCAGCTTCTCATCGGGACTGCAAACCTACGAGCAGTACTTC
J: TRBJ1-2; size: -; V: TRBV6-5; D: TRBD1; CDR3: CASTEGGTGGYGYTF; DNA: TGTGCCAGCACCGAAGGGGGGACAGGGGGCTATGGCTACACCTTC
J: TRBJ2-3; size: -; V: TRBV27; D: TRBD1; CDR3: CASRLGPGQGADTQYF; DNA: TGTGCCAGCAGGTTGGGACCGGGACAGGGGGCAGATACGCAGTATTTT
J: TRBJ1-1; size: -; V: TRBV4-1; D: -; CDR3: CASSQPPTGKTEAFF; DNA: TGCGCCAGCAGCCAACCACCAACCGGTAAAACTGAAGCTTTCTTT
J: TRBJ1-4; size: -; V: TRBV30; D: TRBD1; CDR3: CAWSTGTGEWKLFF; DNA: TGTGCCTGGAGTACCGGGACAGGCGAGTGGAAACTGTTTTTT
J: TRBJ2-1; size: -; V: TRBV9; D: TRBD2; CDR3: CASSAGKRGGHEQFF; DNA: TGTGCCAGCAGCGCCGGCAAGCGGGGGGGCCATGAGCAGTTCTTC
J: TRBJ1-2; size: -; V: TRBV13; D: TRBD1; CDR3: CASRVPGGAGGYTF; DNA: TGTGCCAGCAGGGTACCAGGGGGCGCAGGTGGCTACACCTTC
J: TRBJ2-2; size: -; V: TRBV7-6; D: TRBD2; CDR3: CASSFPTSGYTGELFF; DNA: TGTGCCAGCAGCTTCCCGACTAGCGGATACACCGGGGAGCTGTTTTTT
J: TRBJ2-5; size: -; V: TRBV5-1; D: -; CDR3: CASSARISGQETQYF; DNA: TGCGCCAGCAGCGCTCGAATCAGCGGCCAAGAGACCCAGTACTTC
J: TRBJ1-5; size: -; V: TRBV2; D: TRBD1; CDR3: CASNEQGPSNNQPQHF; DNA: TGTGCCAGCAACGAACAGGGGCCGTCAAACAATCAGCCCCAGCATTTT
J: TRBJ2-7; size: -; V: TRBV29-1; D: TRBD2; CDR3: CSVVPRTAVLAGDPYEQYF; DNA: TGCAGCGTTGTTCCCAGGACGGCCGTACTAGCGGGCGACCCCTACGAGCAGTACTTC
J: TRBJ2-1; size: few; V: TRBV5-1; D: -; CDR3: CASSLDQGTYNEQFF; DNA: TGCGCCAGCAGCTTGGATCAGGGTACCTACAATGAGCAGTTCTTC
J: TRBJ1-2; size: -; V: TRBV29-1; D: -; CDR3: CSVEKGEGYTF; DNA: TGCAGCGTTGAGAAGGGGGAGGGCTACACCTTC
J: TRBJ1-5; size: few; V: TRBV27; D: -; CDR3: CASSLSNRARQPQHF; DNA: TGTGCCAGCAGTTTATCGAACAGGGCCAGGCAGCCCCAGCATTTT
J: TRBJ1-3; size: -; V: TRBV5-6; D: TRBD1; CDR3: CASSRDRAGNTIYF; DNA: TGTGCCAGCAGCCGAGACAGGGCTGGAAACACCATATATTTT
J: TRBJ1-1; size: -; V: TRBV5-1; D: -; CDR3: CASSLDKGQMNTEAFF; DNA: TGCGCCAGCAGCTTGGATAAAGGACAGATGAACACTGAAGCTTTCTTT
J: TRBJ1-2; size: -; V: TRBV21-1; D: -; CDR3: CASGLNFNYGYTF; DNA: TGTGCCAGTGGGCTAAATTTTAACTATGGCTACACCTTC
J: TRBJ2-2; size: once; V: TRBV7-2; D: TRBD1; CDR3: CASSSKGTVVGELFF; DNA: TGTGCCAGCAGCTCGAAGGGGACAGTGGTCGGGGAGCTGTTTTTT
J: TRBJ2-7; size: -; V: TRBV5-1; D: TRBD2; CDR3: CASSWNASGGVYEQYF; DNA: TGCGCCAGCAGCTGGAACGCTAGCGGGGGGGTCTACGAGCAGTACTTC
J: TRBJ1-2; size: -; V: TRBV5-4; D: -; CDR3: CASSSAPAQEDYTF; DNA: TGTGCCAGCAGCTCAGCCCCGGCACAAGAGGACTACACCTTC
J: TRBJ2-7; size: -; V: TRBV19; D: TRBD1; CDR3: CASNPGQNTYEQYF; DNA: TGTGCCAGTAACCCGGGACAGAATACCTACGAGCAGTACTTC
J: TRBJ2-7; size: once; V: TRBV3-1/TRBV3-2; D: -; CDR3: CASSQGSGGGYEQYF; DNA: TGTGCCAGCAGCCAAGGTTCTGGGGGCGGATACGAGCAGTACTTC
J: TRBJ1-1; size: -; V: TRBV7-9; D: -; CDR3: CAGTGELTEAFF; DNA: TGTGCCGGTACGGGAGAGTTGACTGAAGCTTTCTTT
J: TRBJ1-2; size: -; V: TRBV20-1; D: TRBD1; CDR3: CSASFLGDRNYGYTF; DNA: TGCAGTGCTAGTTTTTTAGGGGACAGGAACTATGGCTACACCTTC
J: TRBJ1-4; size: -; V: TRBV2; D: TRBD1; CDR3: CASEDRGQGEKLFF; DNA: TGTGCCAGCGAGGACAGGGGGCAAGGTGAAAAACTGTTTTTT
J: TRBJ2-5; size: -; V: TRBV6-2/TRBV6-3; D: TRBD1; CDR3: CASSRPGGQTQYF; DNA: TGTGCCAGCAGTAGACCAGGGGGTCAGACCCAGTACTTC
J: TRBJ1-3; size: few; V: TRBV6-5; D: -; CDR3: CASRGGQGNTIYF; DNA: TGTGCCAGCAGAGGCGGACAGGGAAACACCATATATTTT
J: TRBJ1-5; size: -; V: TRBV30; D: TRBD1; CDR3: CAWAGTGGAGGNQPQHF; DNA: TGTGCCTGGGCCGGGACAGGGGGCGCAGGAGGCAATCAGCCCCAGCATTTT
J: TRBJ1-4; size: -; V: TRBV30; D: -; CDR3: CAWSVDISRSEKLFF; DNA: TGTGCCTGGAGTGTAGATATTAGCCGTTCCGAAAAACTGTTTTTT
J: TRBJ2-3; size: -; V: TRBV9; D: TRBD2; CDR3: CASSGLTSGATDTQYF; DNA: TGTGCCAGCAGCGGGTTGACTAGCGGGGCCACAGATACGCAGTATTTT
J: TRBJ1-5; size: -; V: TRBV6-5; D: TRBD1; CDR3: CATRDRGDQPQHF; DNA: TGTGCCACTCGGGACAGGGGCGATCAGCCCCAGCATTTT
J: TRBJ1-3; size: -; V: TRBV13; D: -; CDR3: CASSLGAGSGNTIYF; DNA: TGTGCCAGCAGTTTAGGGGCGGGGTCTGGAAACACCATATATTTT
J: TRBJ2-2; size: -; V: TRBV7-9; D: -; CDR3: CASSEGRIVNTGELFF; DNA: TGTGCCAGTTCCGAGGGCCGGATTGTGAACACCGGGGAGCTGTTTTTT
J: TRBJ2-7; size: once; V: TRBV6-6; D: -; CDR3: CASRQTGYDYEQYF; DNA: TGTGCCAGCAGGCAAACAGGGTACGACTACGAGCAGTACTTC
J: TRBJ1-6; size: -; V: TRBV4-2; D: -; CDR3: CASSQLQTGTPLHF; DNA: TGTGCCAGCAGCCAACTTCAAACGGGTACACCCCTCCACTTT
J: TRBJ1-1; size: -; V: TRBV6-5; D: -; CDR3: CASRGIGTNTEAFF; DNA: TGTGCCAGCAGGGGGATCGGGACTAACACTGAAGCTTTCTTT
J: TRBJ2-5; size: few; V: TRBV4-1; D: TRBD2; CDR3: CASSGLAGGNPSETQYF; DNA: TGCGCCAGCAGCGGGCTAGCGGGGGGTAATCCCTCGGAGACCCAGTACTTC
J: TRBJ2-1; size: -; V: TRBV4-2; D: TRBD2; CDR3: CASSQEPSTTLAGAHEQFF; DNA: TGTGCCAGCAGCCAAGAACCGTCAACTACACTAGCGGGGGCGCATGAGCAGTTCTTC
J: TRBJ1-2; size: -; V: TRBV20-1; D: -; CDR3: CSASGAGRGYTF; DNA: TGCAGTGCTAGTGGAGCAGGGCGAGGCTACACCTTC
J: TRBJ2-3; size: -; V: TRBV27; D: -; CDR3: CASSTQGQSTDTQYF; DNA: TGTGCCAGCAGTACCCAGGGACAAAGCACAGATACGCAGTATTTT